Below are 26 T cell receptor gamma chains sequenced from a single sample in a study of gamma delta lymphoproliferative disorders and STAT genes. Sequencing used genomic DNA taken from PBMCs of patients and controls. TCRdb re-processed the multiplex PCR reads using CATT. The data hold fewer than 600 gamma-chain clones, with just under 30% observed a single time. The sample taken for sequencing was blood. These receptors all stem from a human donor in good health.

Sample share makes this clone large (0.1 to 1%). This specimen includes other DNA sequences encoding the same CDR3. The chain joins TRGV4 to TRGJ1 or TRGJ2. TCRdb carries no J gene annotation; the J gene was assigned here by matching the DNA with germline. Germline assignment: CDR1 EGSTGY and CDR2 YDSYTSSV. V trimming: 0 bases; J trimming: 4 bases; junction bases outside the gene matches: 3. The CDR3 is made up of 13 amino acids. CDR3 nucleotide sequence: TGTGCCACCTGGGATGGGCCGTATTATAAGAAACTCTTT. Protein: CATWDGPYYKKLF.

This clone is classed as hyperexpanded (1% or more). This chain links TRGV3 with TRGJ1 or TRGJ2. TCRdb does not report a J gene; here it was assigned by matching the DNA to germline references. Germline loops: CDR1 VTNTFY, CDR2 YDVSTARD (reference sequence). The CDR3 is 13 residues long. V was clipped by 0 bases and J by 11 bases; unmatched bases: 10. The CDR3: CATWDRRGREKLF. The CDR3 DNA sequence: TGTGCCACCTGGGACAGGCGTGGGAGAGAGAAACTCTTT.

In its sample, this clone ranks as large. The chain links TRGV2 to TRGJ1 or TRGJ2. TCRdb offers no J gene call, so here the DNA was matched to germline to obtain one. The CDR3 loop spans 14 amino acids. Germline V gene lookup returns CDR1 EGSNGY and CDR2 YDSYNSKV. The J segment lost 8 bases and the V segment lost 0 bases, leaving 10 bases of the junction unmatched. CDR3 in amino acids: CATWDGGLVDKKLF. The DNA of the CDR3 is TGTGCCACCTGGGACGGGGGCCTGGTGGATAAGAAACTCTTT.

A note on this clone: Because the CDR3's place on the DNA is in doubt, the DNA is left out and the CDR3 is given as listed by TCRdb. Distinct nucleotide sequences in the sample also encode this CDR3. No J gene call was made, and the V gene is TRGV8. The CDR3 adds up to 14 amino acids, both ends counted. Germline values: CDR1 VENAVY, CDR2 YDSYNSRV. The CDR3 sequence is CATSPGGLAVEQHF.

A word on this clone: No DNA is shown, since the ends of the CDR3 on it are uncertain; the CDR3 is the one TCRdb lists. J gene calling gave no result, while the V gene is TRGV4. The germline V gene encodes CDR1 EGSTGY and CDR2 YDSYTSSV. The CDR3 sequence runs 17 residues, both termini included. Here the CDR3 reads CATWDRIRNSLAVEQHF.

Within the sample, this clone is medium-sized. V and J are TRGV9 and TRGJ1 or TRGJ2. The J gene comes from matching the DNA to germline here; TCRdb lacks it. The CDR3 has 14 amino acids. Trimming at V came to 0 bases and at J to 6 bases, leaving 8 bases not matched to a gene. CDR1 GITISATS and CDR2 ISYDGTV come from the germline V gene (reference sequence). The CDR3 protein is CALWEVQRSYKKLF. CDR3 coding DNA: TGTGCCTTGTGGGAGGTGCAAAGGAGTTATAAGAAACTCTTT.

This clone is judged large. V and J are TRGV2 and TRGJP2. As TCRdb names no J gene, one was assigned here on the basis of a DNA match to germline. CDR3 size: 11 residues. Germline assignment: CDR1 EGSNGY and CDR2 YDSYNSKV. The V segment lost 6 bases and the J segment 8 bases; nucleotides outside the gene matches: 3. CDR3 residues: CATWLDWIKTF. The CDR3 coding sequence is TGTGCCACCTGGTTAGATTGGATCAAGACGTTT.

Concerning this clone itself: TCRdb attributes to this sequence the protein of a much larger clone, which differs from the DNA translation at residue 5; a read error is likely, and the protein displayed is translated from the DNA. The chain has TRGV3 and TRGJ1 or TRGJ2. No J segment appears in TCRdb, so it was assigned here by matching the sequence to germline. The CDR3 extends over 12 amino acids. CDR1 is VTNTFY, CDR2 YDVSTARD, per germline (reference sequence). The CDR3 DNA reads as TGTGCCACCTGGGGCAGGCTAATGGGGAAACTCTTT. The encoded protein is CATWGRLMGKLF.

Concerning this clone itself: Because the CDR3's place on the DNA is in doubt, the DNA is left out and the CDR3 is given as listed by TCRdb. No call exists for the J gene, whereas the V gene is TRGV8. Germline V gene data show CDR1 as VENAVY and CDR2 as YDSYNSRV. The CDR3 has 17 amino acids, counting both end residues. CDR3 in amino acids: CATAFPIRNSLAVEQHF.

Of note for this clone: It is unclear where the CDR3 begins or ends on the DNA, so no DNA is shown, and the CDR3 is as TCRdb lists it. CDR3 amino acids: CAAWELIVIIRNSLAVEQHF. The J segment was not called; the V segment is TRGV10. TRGV10 is an ORF; its function is uncertain. The CDR3 is 20 residues long, counting both termini.

CDR3 in amino acids: CATWDRPSYYKELF. The CDR3 DNA sequence: TGTGCCACCTGGGACAGGCCATCTTATTATAAGGAACTCTTT. No J gene was named, though the V gene is TRGV3. Germline values: CDR1 VTNTFY, CDR2 YDVSTARD (reference sequence). This CDR3 has 14 amino acids.

A remark on this clone: The protein given by TCRdb reflects a much larger clone and differs at residue 3 from this DNA's translation, likely from a read error; the protein shown is the DNA's translation. This rearrangement joins TRGV3 to TRGJ1 or TRGJ2. No J segment appears in TCRdb, so it was assigned here by matching the sequence to germline. CDR1 is VTNTFY and CDR2 is YDVSTARD in the germline V gene (reference sequence). CDR3 length: 12 amino acids. Here the CDR3 DNA reads TGTGCCGCCTGGGACAGGCGGTCTAAGAAACTCTTT. This sequence encodes CAAWDRRSKKLF.

In its sample, this clone is large (0.1 to 1%). The rearrangement uses TRGV2 and TRGJ1 or TRGJ2. In the absence of a J gene in TCRdb, the DNA was matched to germline to assign it here. The trim removed 1 base at V and 5 bases at J, leaving 8 bases unmatched. The CDR3 is 14 residues long. Germline V gene sequence: CDR1 EGSNGY, CDR2 YDSYNSKV. CDR3 nucleotide sequence: TGTGCCACCTGGGACGGTACTACCCATTATAAGAAACTCTTT. Amino acid sequence: CATWDGTTHYKKLF.

This clone was found a few times. The TCRdb record carries a much larger clone's protein, which differs from this DNA's translation at residue 9; a read error is the likely cause, and the protein listed here is the DNA translation. The chain recombines TRGV2 with TRGJP2. Germline matching of the DNA provided the J gene here, since TCRdb leaves it blank. Germline CDR1 reads EGSNGY; CDR2 reads YDSYNSKV. The CDR3 spans 16 residues. J lost 6 bases, V lost 0 bases, and 10 bases had no gene match. The CDR3 protein is CATWDGHGIGDWIKTF. CDR3 in DNA: TGTGCCACCTGGGACGGGCATGGGATAGGTGATTGGATCAAGACGTTT.

This clone ranks as medium-sized (0.01 to 0.1%). CDR3 residues: CALWEVQRDWYKKLF. In nucleotides, the CDR3 is TGTGCCTTGTGGGAGGTCCAACGGGATTGGTATAAGAAACTCTTT. The J gene is TRGJ1 or TRGJ2, the V gene TRGV9. No J segment appears in TCRdb, so it was assigned here by matching the sequence to germline. Trimming at V came to 1 base and at J to 7 bases, leaving 13 bases not matched to a gene. This CDR3 has 15 residues. CDR1 GITISATS and CDR2 ISYDGTV come from the germline V gene (reference sequence).

Within the sample, this clone is medium-sized. This chain links TRGV8 with TRGJ1 or TRGJ2. The J gene, left out of TCRdb, was set here by checking the DNA against germline. The CDR3 spans 10 residues. The V and J ends lost 5 bases and 8 bases, in that order; junction bases with no gene match: 3. From germline, CDR1 is VENAVY and CDR2 YDSYNSRV. CDR3 bases: TGTGCCACCTGGGTCAATAAGAAACTCTTT. This gives the protein CATWVNKKLF.

This clone rates as large. This chain uses TRGV5 with TRGJ1 or TRGJ2. Here the J gene was assigned by germline matching of the DNA, as TCRdb has none. V shed 0 bases and J 5 bases; nucleotides not matched to a gene: 4. The CDR3 length is 13 residues. The germline CDR1 and CDR2 sequences are VINAFY and YDVSNSKD. CDR3 residues: CATWDRPDYKKLF. DNA of the CDR3: TGTGCCACCTGGGACAGGCCTGATTATAAGAAACTCTTT.

By share, this clone counts as large. The gene calls are TRGV2 and TRGJ1 or TRGJ2. The J gene is not listed in TCRdb, so it was assigned here from a DNA match to germline. The CDR3 sequence is 11 residues long. Germline assignment: CDR1 EGSNGY and CDR2 YDSYNSKV. V lost 4 bases to trimming and J lost 6 bases; unmatched junction nucleotides: 3. The CDR3: CATWEGYKKLF. The CDR3, as DNA: TGTGCCACCTGGGAAGGTTATAAGAAACTCTTT.

To note about this clone: Because the CDR3's place on the DNA is in doubt, the DNA is left out and the CDR3 is given as listed by TCRdb. TRGV11 is the V gene, and the J gene was not called. TRGV11 falls under the ORF class, with uncertain function. The length of the CDR3 is 21 amino acids, counting both ends. CDR3 sequence reads: CACWIRSLRLGRNSLAVEQHF.

Within the sample, this clone is large. The chain combines TRGV8 with TRGJP2. The J gene, left out of TCRdb, was set here by checking the DNA against germline. Germline lookup yields CDR1 VENAVY and CDR2 YDSYNSRV. The CDR3 has 14 amino acids. V lost 10 bases and J lost 0; bases outside the gene matches: 8. CDR3 residues: CATDLYSSDWIKTF. The CDR3, as DNA: TGTGCCACGGACTTATATAGTAGTGATTGGATCAAGACGTTT.

For this clone: The DNA is left out, because the CDR3 cannot be placed on it with certainty; the CDR3 is given as TCRdb lists it. No J gene was named, though the V gene is TRGV4. The CDR3 is 16 residues long, ends included. The germline CDR1 and CDR2 sequences are EGSTGY and YDSYTSSV. The CDR3 spells CATLTIRNSLAVEQHF.

Relative to its sample, this clone is medium-sized. CDR3 amino acids: CAFLTARKPNYYKKLF. DNA for the CDR3: TGTGCCTTCCTTACCGCCCGCAAGCCTAATTATTATAAGAAACTCTTT. The chain uses TRGV9 and TRGJ1 or TRGJ2. The J gene was missing in TCRdb and was found by matching the end of the DNA to germline. The CDR3 has 16 residues. The junction had 19 bases not matched to a gene; V was cut back by 10 bases and J by 1 base. Germline CDR1 GITISATS, CDR2 ISYDGTV (reference sequence).

This clone is termed medium-sized (0.01 to 0.1%). The V call is TRGV9, the J call TRGJ1 or TRGJ2. TCRdb is silent on the J gene; assignment here came from matching the DNA to germline. CDR1 is GITISATS and CDR2 is ISYDGTV in the germline V gene (reference sequence). The CDR3 is 12 residues long. Trimming at V came to 11 bases and at J to 5 bases, leaving 12 bases not matched to a gene. Here the CDR3 reads CASPFEDYKKLF. Written as DNA, the CDR3 is TGTGCCTCCCCTTTTGAGGATTATAAGAAACTCTTT.

This clone is termed large. The CDR3 DNA sequence: TGTGCCACCTGGGACGGGCGGTATTATAAGAAACTCTTT. This encodes CATWDGRYYKKLF. The chain recombines TRGV2 with TRGJ1 or TRGJ2. TCRdb lists no J gene, so it was determined here by aligning the DNA to germline. This CDR3 comprises 13 residues. CDR1 EGSNGY and CDR2 YDSYNSKV come from the germline V gene. V dropped 0 bases and J dropped 4; count of bases not matched to a gene: 3.

This clone rates as large. The V and J genes are TRGV10 and TRGJ1 or TRGJ2. No J gene is reported in TCRdb; it was inferred here by comparing the DNA with germline. TRGV10 is known as an ORF, though its function is uncertain. The CDR3 runs 14 residues. The trim removed 8 bases at V and 12 bases at J, leaving 20 bases unmatched. Written as DNA, the CDR3 is TGTGCTGCGTGGGATTTTCTCCGACCTATGGGGAAACTCTTT. Encoded protein: CAAWDFLRPMGKLF.

By share, this clone counts as large. The V call is TRGV3, the J call TRGJ1 or TRGJ2. Here the J gene was assigned by germline matching of the DNA, as TCRdb has none. V shed 2 bases, J shed 3 bases, and the junction held 13 bases outside the gene matches. The CDR3 is 16 residues long. Germline CDR1 is VTNTFY and CDR2 is YDVSTARD (reference sequence). CDR3 DNA: TGTGCCACCTGGGACAAACAAAGGGCTTCTTATTATAAGAAACTCTTT. Translated: CATWDKQRASYYKKLF.